This T cell receptor (beta chain) comes out of a study of T cell responses to AZD1222 COVID-19 vaccine. The CDR3 spans 15 residues. Germline loops: CDR1 LNHDA, CDR2 SQIVND (reference sequence). The ends were cut back, 5 bases at V and 4 bases at J, with 15 bases in the middle. TCRdb's table, derived via immunoSEQ multiplex PCR, lists solely in-frame clones and lacks some. The sample lists around 140,000 clones; 70% to 90% were seen once. Study conclusions and caveats: The donor cohort was predominantly white British with a female majority, and clonal diversity may have been underestimated. Distributed over spike, vaccine-associated CD4 TCRs predominated at 160-218 and 743-854. Recipients of two AZD1222 doses showed rising Spike-specific TCR breadth and depth.

Notes on this clone: No antigen is known for it.

This chain joins TRBV19 and TRBJ1-3; D gene unclear. This clonotype was sampled from an adult who received the MenACWY meningococcal vaccine as a control. The input for sequencing was peripheral blood, taken 28 days after the second dose of the MenACWY control vaccine. CDR3 DNA sequence: TGTGCCAGTAGTGTCGGACTGCGGACGGGAAACACCATATATTTT. The encoded protein is CASSVGLRTGNTIYF. The full variable domain, its missing parts supplied by reference TRBV19 and TRBJ1-3, is DGGITQSPKYLFRKEGQNVTLSCEQNLNHDAMYWYRQDPGQGLRLIYYSQIVNDFQKGDIAEGYSVSREKKESFPLTVTSAQKNPTAFYLCASSVGLRTGNTIYFGEGSWLTVV.